Listed below are T cell receptor beta chains from one sample, sequenced in a study of tumor and adjacent non-tumor tissue in lung cancer. In TCRdb, the multiplex PCR reads were re-called with MiXCR into one record per CDR3 protein. The sample has about 110,000 distinct CDR3 sequences; roughly two thirds are singletons. Sequenced sample: distant non-tumor lung tissue. The origin of the receptors is a man in his sixties with non-small cell lung cancer. The CDR3 runs from the conserved cysteine through the conserved F or W. D genes are given only for firm matches. Rows may omit the clone size; those that give it use once, few, many or a size class.

TRBV5-5	TRBJ2-7	TRBD2	-	CVSSLGPSGNYEQYF	TGTGTCAGCAGCTTGGGCCCCAGCGGGAACTACGAGCAGTACTTC
TRBV6-5	TRBJ2-1	TRBD2	many	CASSSLAGVSNEQFF	TGTGCCAGCAGTTCTCTAGCGGGGGTTTCCAATGAGCAGTTCTTC
TRBV12-3/TRBV12-4	TRBJ1-1	-	-	CASSRRNTEAIF	TGTGCCAGCAGTAGAAGGAATACTGAAGCTATCTTT
TRBV14	TRBJ1-4	TRBD1	many	CASSRNDRGNEKLFF	TGTGCCAGCAGCCGAAACGACAGGGGGAATGAAAAACTGTTTTTT
TRBV29-1	TRBJ1-5	-	-	CSVGDWWGQPQHF	TGCAGCGTTGGCGACTGGTGGGGCCAGCCCCAGCATTTT
TRBV11-3	TRBJ2-1	TRBD2	-	CASNYSTGGTYNEQFF	TGTGCCAGCAATTATTCGACGGGGGGGACCTACAATGAGCAGTTCTTC
TRBV4-1	TRBJ2-5	-	-	CASNQEAVDQESQYF	TGCGCCAGCAACCAAGAAGCAGTAGATCAAGAGAGCCAGTACTTC
TRBV4-3	TRBJ2-1	-	-	CVSSHQDSNEQFF	TGCGTCAGCAGCCACCAGGACAGCAATGAGCAATTCTTC
TRBV12-3/TRBV12-4	TRBJ2-7	-	-	CASHTGIRLLNF	TGTGCCAGCCACACGGGTATCAGACTCCTTAACTTC
TRBV18	TRBJ2-2	-	-	CASAPPTDTGELFF	TGTGCCAGCGCACCACCGACGGACACCGGGGAGCTGTTTTTT
TRBV14	TRBJ2-1	-	once	CANSSTLNNEQFF	TGTGCCAACAGCTCCACGTTAAACAATGAGCAGTTCTTC
TRBV12-3/TRBV12-4	TRBJ1-6	TRBD1	many	CASSSQGNNSPLHF	TGTGCCAGCAGCTCACAGGGGAATAATTCACCCCTCCACTTT
TRBV5-1	TRBJ1-5	TRBD1	-	CASSLEGGYQPQHF	TGCGCCAGCAGCTTGGAAGGGGGCTATCAGCCCCAGCATTTT
TRBV12-3/TRBV12-4	TRBJ2-7	TRBD2	many	CASGSLSLAGEQYF	TGTGCCAGCGGATCCCTTTCCCTAGCGGGGGAGCAGTACTTC
TRBV5-6	TRBJ1-5	-	-	CASSFQRNQPQHF	TGTGCCAGCAGCTTTCAGAGAAATCAGCCTCAGCATTTT
TRBV20-1	TRBJ2-7	-	-	CCAGAPRSYEQYF	TGCTGTGCTGGAGCACCGAGGTCGTACGAGCAGTACTTC
TRBV14	TRBJ2-1	-	-	CSSSSNLNNELFF	TGTTCCAGCAGCTCCAACCTAAACAATGAGCTGTTCTTC
TRBV6-1	TRBJ1-6	-	-	CAGSIGDGPLHF	TGTGCCGGCTCAATAGGGGACGGACCCCTCCACTTT
TRBV29-1	TRBJ1-3	-	-	CNVVGLGNTIYF	TGCAACGTTGTAGGATTAGGAAATACCATATATTTT
TRBV11-1	TRBJ1-1	-	-	CASSKPLNTEALF	TGTGCCAGCAGCAAGCCATTGAACACCGAAGCTTTGTTT
TRBV6-1	TRBJ2-5	TRBD1	-	CASNGKSGTGRETQYF	TGTGCCAGCAATGGCAAGTCAGGGACAGGGAGGGAGACCCAGTACTTC
TRBV6-1	TRBJ1-1	-	-	CASSDGAHYRSTEAFF	TGTGCCAGCAGTGATGGAGCCCACTACAGGAGCACTGAAGCTTTCTTT
TRBV4-3	TRBJ2-1	TRBD1	-	CANSQDQGQMYNERFF	TGCGCCAACAGCCAAGATCAGGGACAGATGTACAATGAGCGGTTCTTC
TRBV29-1	TRBJ2-3	TRBD2	-	CSGDPGLAGTDAQYF	TGCAGCGGTGACCCGGGTCTAGCGGGAACAGATGCGCAGTATTTT
TRBV6-1	TRBJ2-1	TRBD2	-	CASTGGNDEQLF	TGTGCCAGCACGGGGGGGAACGATGAGCAGCTTTTC
TRBV18	TRBJ2-3	-	many	CASKQAAQGTDTQYF	TGTGCCAGCAAACAGGCAGCCCAGGGTACAGATACGCAGTATTTT
TRBV5-1	TRBJ1-2	-	many	CASSSSVSLGGYTF	TGCGCCAGCAGCTCCTCGGTCTCCCTAGGTGGCTACACCTTC
TRBV28	TRBJ2-1	TRBD2	many	CASSLFAAGAPSNEQFF	TGTGCCAGCAGTTTATTCGCTGCGGGAGCCCCATCCAATGAGCAGTTCTTC
TRBV7-9	TRBJ2-7	TRBD2	many	CASSLVGTSGKSSYEQYF	TGTGCCAGCAGCTTAGTCGGGACTAGCGGGAAAAGCTCCTACGAGCAGTACTTC
TRBV6-6	TRBJ1-6	-	-	CASRILFDLPLRF	TGTGCCAGCAGGATCTTATTCGATTTACCCCTCCGCTTT
TRBV5-5	TRBJ2-3	-	-	CASSPRLTGVGTDTQYF	TGTGCCAGCAGCCCGAGGTTAACGGGAGTGGGTACAGATACGCAGTATTTT